Listed here are 6 T cell receptor beta chains from one sample, sequenced in a study of blood T cell repertoires in COVID-19. Using immunoSEQ multiplex PCR, the repertoire was profiled, and TCRdb retains in-frame clones only, with some absent. Here the sample spans roughly 290,000 clones, more than 65% being singletons. The sequenced material came from peripheral blood. These receptors were taken from a person aged 65 to 85 with COVID-19, enrolled during active disease.

The chain links TRBV3-1 (or the pseudogene TRBV3-2) to TRBJ1-2; perhaps TRBD1 as D (6 bases). The CDR3 is 14 amino acids. Trimming pared 1 base from V and 7 bases from J, leaving 13 bases between. In germline, CDR1 is LGHDT, CDR2 YNNKEL (reference sequence). The DNA for the CDR3 is TGTGCCAGCAGCCAAGCGAGGGGGACCAGTGGCTACACCTTC. This translates into CASSQARGTSGYTF.

The chain is built from TRBV6-2 or TRBV6-3 and TRBJ1-2; D is possibly TRBD1 (6 bases). The CDR3 runs to 15 residues. Germline values: CDR1 MNHEY, CDR2 SVGEGT. The V end was cut by 8 bases, the J end by 3 bases, with 19 bases between. The CDR3 loop reads CASRHVRTAYYGYTF. CDR3 DNA sequence: TGTGCCAGCCGCCACGTCCGGACAGCCTACTATGGCTACACCTTC.

This clone was detected only once. The chain couples TRBV19 to TRBJ1-2, with 8 bases lining up with TRBD1. The V and J ends lost 6 bases and 5 bases, in that order; junction bases with no gene match: 5. Germline CDR1 and CDR2: LNHDA and SQIVND (reference sequence). The CDR3 has 13 amino acids. CDR3 DNA sequence: TGTGCCAGTAGAAACCAGGGGGCGTATGGCTACACCTTC. Protein: CASRNQGAYGYTF.

V and J are TRBV12-3 or TRBV12-4 and TRBJ1-2; D remains ambiguous. The CDR3 is 12 amino acids. Trimming left V 3 bases short and J 5 bases short, with 7 bases between. The CDR3 DNA follows: TGTGCCAGCAGTTTTTCTTTGTATGGCTACACCTTC. Amino acid sequence: CASSFSLYGYTF.

This clone was seen more than once but under ten times. V gene TRBV7-2 combines with J gene TRBJ1-5; D call uncertain. Trimming cost V 5 bases and J 0 bases, with 11 bases left between them. The germline CDR1 and CDR2 sequences are SGHTA and FQGNSA. The length of the CDR3 is 15 residues. The CDR3, as DNA: TGTGCCAGCAGCGGACGGGATACTAGCAATCAGCCCCAGCATTTT. It is translated as CASSGRDTSNQPQHF.

The V call is TRBV27, the J call TRBJ2-1, with 15 bases lining up with TRBD2. J lost 1 base, V lost 8 bases, and 3 bases had no gene match. Germline CDR1 MNHEY, CDR2 SMNVEV (reference sequence). The CDR3 is 16 amino acids. The CDR3 region has the DNA TGTGCCAGCCGGGGGACTAGCGGGAGGTCCTACAATGAGCAGTTCTTC. Protein sequence: CASRGTSGRSYNEQFF.